Given below is one T cell receptor beta chain in context. Other DNA variants within this sample encode the same CDR3. The data derive from a study of blood T cell repertoires in COVID-19. Germline lookup yields CDR1 LNHDA and CDR2 SQIVND (reference sequence). V lost 2 bases, J lost 1 base, and 2 bases stayed unmatched. The CDR3 is 15 amino acids. The protocol was immunoSEQ multiplex PCR, while the TCRdb copy is restricted to in-frame clones and leaves out a portion. This sample has about 250,000 clones, with about 83% found just once. The TCR sequence derives from an older man with acute or convalescent COVID-19. The chain is built from TRBV19 and TRBJ2-1; 7 bases align to TRBD2. The sequenced sample was peripheral blood. The chain's CDR3 is CASSITGGSYNEQFF. As DNA, the CDR3 is TGTGCCAGTAGTATAACGGGGGGTTCCTACAATGAGCAGTTCTTC.